The next 26 T cell receptor beta chains were all read from a single sample in a study of shared clonotypes between healthy human individuals. This table comes from immunoSEQ multiplex PCR, and its TCRdb copy is limited to in-frame clones, with some not included. The data contain over 2,000,000 clones, just under 95% of them singletons. Positive CCR7 selection of CD45RO-negative cells yielded the naive CD8 cells, and terminally differentiated effector memory CD45RA+ cells were excluded. The sequenced sample consisted of naive CD8+ T cells from PBMCs. These TCRs come from a man aged 18 to 29 in good health. Some clones in this sample may be carry-over from other donors' samples.

In regard to this clone: The same CDR3 is also encoded by other DNA sequences in this sample. The chain combines TRBV6-5 with TRBJ1-2, with 7 bases matching TRBD1. CDR1 and CDR2 from the germline V gene are MNHEY and SVGAGI. The CDR3 is made up of 13 amino acids. Losses at the gene ends were 6 bases for V and 5 bases for J; bases not matched to a gene: 6. As DNA, the CDR3 is TGTGCCAGCAGCCCCGGGACAGTTTATGGCTACACCTTC. Protein sequence: CASSPGTVYGYTF.

This rearrangement joins TRBV27 to TRBJ2-3; D not resolved. Germline V gives CDR1 MNHEY, CDR2 SMNVEV (reference sequence). The CDR3 consists of 13 residues. V lost 3 bases to trimming and J lost 4 bases, with 8 bases between them. As DNA, the CDR3 is TGTGCCAGCAGTTTGAATTGGGCAGATACGCAGTATTTT. Translated, it gives CASSLNWADTQYF.

The chain carries TRBV11-2 and TRBJ2-7; D is possibly TRBD1 (6 bases). The length of the CDR3 is 16 residues. Germline assignment: CDR1 SGHAT and CDR2 FQNNGV. Deletions cut 4 bases from V and 1 base from J, with 17 bases between. The CDR3 reads CASSYIRGEISYEQYF. In DNA, the CDR3 is TGTGCCAGCAGCTATATCAGGGGTGAAATATCCTACGAGCAGTACTTC.

Turning to this clone: Distinct nucleotide sequences in the sample also encode this CDR3. In DNA, the CDR3 is TGTGCCAGCAGCTTAGCGGGCGGGAGGACAGATACGCAGTATTTT. Its translation is CASSLAGGRTDTQYF. V usage is TRBV7-6 and J usage is TRBJ2-3, with 8 bases fitting TRBD2. The CDR3 spans 15 residues. The V gene's germline CDR1 is SGHVS and CDR2 FNYEAQ. V lost 0 bases and J lost 3; bases outside the gene matches: 2.

The V gene is TRBV10-3, the J gene TRBJ2-5; 7 bases align to TRBD1. CDR3 size: 16 residues. CDR1 is ENHRY, CDR2 SYGVKD, per germline. V shed 6 bases and J 2 bases; nucleotides not matched to a gene: 12. The CDR3 DNA sequence: TGTGCCATCAGACCCGGGACAGCTAGATCACAAGAGACCCAGTACTTC. Translating gives CAIRPGTARSQETQYF.

The chain recombines TRBV19 with TRBJ2-3; perhaps TRBD2 as D (5 bases). CDR1 and CDR2 (germline): LNHDA, SQIVND (reference sequence). CDR3 length equals 13 residues. The V gene lost 6 bases and the J gene lost 6 bases, with 13 bases spanning the gap. CDR3 sequence reads: CASRAPPGDTQYF. Written as DNA, the CDR3 is TGTGCCAGTAGAGCCCCGCCGGGGGATACGCAGTATTTT.

CDR3 loop: CASRRGGEYEQYF. DNA of the CDR3: TGTGCCAGCCGTCGGGGCGGAGAATACGAGCAGTACTTC. V is TRBV25-1 and J is TRBJ2-7; either TRBD1 or TRBD2 may supply D (5 bases each). Germline lookup yields CDR1 MGHDK and CDR2 SYGVNS. Trimming shortened V by 8 bases and J by 4 bases, and 15 bases separated the two germline ends. CDR3 length: 13 amino acids.

A few counts support this clone. The chain links TRBV20-1 to TRBJ1-1; D is uncertain. Germline V gene data show CDR1 as DFQATT and CDR2 as SNEGSKA (reference sequence). The CDR3 consists of 10 residues. V was trimmed by 5 bases and J by 1 base, leaving 2 bases between them. The CDR3 region is CSASNTEAFF. The CDR3 bases are TGCAGTGCTTCGAACACTGAAGCTTTCTTT.

CDR3 coding DNA: TGTGCCAGCAGTGAATATACTAGTGGGGCCTACGAGCAGTACTTC. Translated: CASSEYTSGAYEQYF. The genes are TRBV6-1 and TRBJ2-7, with D possibly matching TRBD2 (5 bases). This CDR3 comprises 15 residues. Looked up from germline, CDR1 is MNHNS and CDR2 is SASEGT. Trimming cost V 2 bases and J 2 bases, with 13 bases left between them.

The chain has TRBV6-1 and TRBJ2-7, with a tentative D call TRBD2 (6 bases). Germline values: CDR1 MNHNS, CDR2 SASEGT. V lost 0 bases, J lost 1 base, and 13 bases lay in between. The CDR3 is made up of 16 amino acids. The CDR3 DNA follows: TGTGCCAGCAGTGAAGCGCATTGGAGGGCGTCCTACGAGCAGTACTTC. This encodes CASSEAHWRASYEQYF.

This chain connects TRBV9 to TRBJ1-1; the match to TRBD1 covers 7 bases. V dropped 4 bases and J dropped 5; count of bases not matched to a gene: 5. Germline assignment: CDR1 SGDLS and CDR2 YYNGEE. The CDR3 sequence is 13 residues long. The CDR3 is CASSTQGGTEAFF. Written as DNA, the CDR3 is TGTGCCAGCAGCACTCAGGGGGGGACTGAAGCTTTCTTT.

The table lists this clone with a count of one. The CDR3 coding sequence is TGTGCCAGCAGCGAAAAGGGAGCGGTAGGGGATACGCAGTATTTT. It encodes CASSEKGAVGDTQYF. V usage is TRBV2 and J usage is TRBJ2-3, with a tentative D call TRBD2 (5 bases). CDR1 is SNHLY, CDR2 FYNNEI, per germline. The CDR3 length is 15 residues. Trimming left V 6 bases short and J 6 bases short, with 19 bases between.

V and J are TRBV11-3 and TRBJ2-1; no clear D. V was trimmed by 5 bases and J by 4 bases, leaving 12 bases between them. The CDR3 covers 14 residues. Germline assignment: CDR1 SGHNT and CDR2 YENEEA. The CDR3 DNA is TGTGCCAGCAGCCCTAGAAACGGGTACAATGAGCAGTTCTTC. Translation: CASSPRNGYNEQFF.

As regards this clone: Other DNA sequences of this sample code for an identical CDR3. V gene TRBV9 combines with J gene TRBJ2-5; 12 bases agree with TRBD1. CDR1 and CDR2 (germline): SGDLS, YYNGEE. V gave up 4 bases and J gave up 4 bases; unmatched junction bases: 2. This CDR3 is built from 14 residues. The CDR3 sequence: CASSPGQGAETQYF. Written as DNA, the CDR3 is TGTGCCAGCAGCCCGGGACAGGGGGCAGAGACCCAGTACTTC.

The chain joins TRBV7-8 to TRBJ2-7; no reliable D call. The CDR3 runs to 13 residues. V was shortened by 5 bases and J by 1 base, with 9 bases between the two germline ends. The germline V gene has CDR1 SGHVS and CDR2 FQNEAQ. The CDR3 is CASSPSLSYEQYF. CDR3 bases: TGTGCCAGCAGCCCCAGTCTTTCCTACGAGCAGTACTTC. The full variable domain, rest sourced from reference TRBV7-8 and TRBJ2-7, is GAGVSQSPRYKVAKRGQDVALRCDPISGHVSLFWYQQALGQGPEFLTYFQNEAQLDKSGLPSDRFFAERPEGSVSTLKIQRTQQEDSAVYLCASSPSLSYEQYFGPGTRLTVT.

V is TRBV5-4 and J is TRBJ1-2; D may be TRBD1 (6 bases). This CDR3 contains 14 residues. From germline, CDR1 is SGHNT and CDR2 YYREEE (reference sequence). With 5 bases removed from V and 4 bases from J, the gap between germline ends came to 15 bases. The CDR3 protein is CASRSRGVLYGYTF. CDR3 bases: TGTGCCAGCAGGTCCAGGGGAGTCCTCTATGGCTACACCTTC.

CDR3 bases: TGTGCCAGCAGCGTAGAACTAGCGGGAGGTTACGAGACCCAGTACTTC. Translation gives CASSVELAGGYETQYF. The chain couples TRBV9 to TRBJ2-5; TRBD2 matches 12 bases. Germline V gene data show CDR1 as SGDLS and CDR2 as YYNGEE. This CDR3 contains 16 residues. Trimming took 0 bases from V and 5 from J; bases not matched to a gene: 5.

The chain is built from TRBV9 and TRBJ2-3, with 10 positions matching TRBD2. From germline, CDR1 is SGDLS and CDR2 YYNGEE. CDR3 length: 17 amino acids. The J segment lost 0 bases and the V segment lost 0 bases, leaving 4 bases of the junction unmatched. CDR3: CASSVVGAGGSTDTQYF. CDR3 in DNA: TGTGCCAGCAGCGTAGTTGGAGCGGGAGGGAGCACAGATACGCAGTATTTT.

The chain uses TRBV6-1 and TRBJ2-6; TRBD1 might be the D (6 bases). Germline assignment: CDR1 MNHNS and CDR2 SASEGT. The CDR3 length is 17 residues. The V end lost 2 bases, the J end lost 0 bases, and 11 bases lay between the germline ends. The CDR3 reads CASSERDIYSGANVLTF. The DNA for the CDR3 is TGTGCCAGCAGTGAAAGGGACATATACTCTGGGGCCAACGTCCTGACTTTC.

The chain joins TRBV4-2 to TRBJ1-1, with unresolved D. The CDR3 length is 13 residues. Trimming took off 4 bases at V and 2 bases at J, with 8 bases between the two ends. The germline V gene has CDR1 LGHNA and CDR2 YNFKEQ. The DNA of the CDR3 is TGTGCCAGCAGCCGCCCGGGAAACACTGAAGCTTTCTTT. Translating gives CASSRPGNTEAFF.

The genes are TRBV10-2 and TRBJ2-7, with 7 nucleotides matching TRBD2. Trimming cost V 8 bases and J 4 bases; bases outside gene matches: 2. CDR1 and CDR2 from the germline V gene are WSHSY and SAAADI. This CDR3 has 11 amino acids. The CDR3 sequence is CASGRGYEQYF. The DNA for the CDR3 is TGCGCCAGCGGGCGGGGGTACGAGCAGTACTTC.

V usage is TRBV11-2 and J usage is TRBJ2-7; perhaps TRBD2 as D (6 bases). The germline V gene has CDR1 SGHAT and CDR2 FQNNGV. The V gene lost 0 bases and the J gene lost 0 bases, with 12 bases spanning the gap. This CDR3 has 16 residues. The CDR3 coding sequence is TGTGCCAGCAGCTTAGATCAGTGGACTAACTCCTACGAGCAGTACTTC. Protein sequence: CASSLDQWTNSYEQYF.

The chain carries TRBV15 and TRBJ1-1; no clear D gene. The CDR3 is 12 amino acids. The germline V and J ends were trimmed by 5 bases and 6 bases, with 10 bases remaining between them. From germline, CDR1 is LNHNV and CDR2 YYDKDF (reference sequence). CDR3 sequence (DNA): TGTGCCACCAGCTTGGAGGCGGCTGAAGCTTTCTTT. Encoded protein: CATSLEAAEAFF.

This clone has a single count. This chain links TRBV9 with TRBJ1-1; a possible D gene is TRBD1 (5 bases). This CDR3 comprises 15 residues. In germline, CDR1 is SGDLS, CDR2 YYNGEE. The V end was cut by 0 bases, the J end by 6 bases, with 15 bases between. CDR3 nucleotides: TGTGCCAGCAGCGTAGGGGGCGGCGGGGCCCCTGAAGCTTTCTTT. Translated: CASSVGGGGAPEAFF.

This clone came up a few times. The chain carries TRBV10-3 and TRBJ1-1; D ambiguous. V dropped 6 bases and J dropped 5 bases, with 13 bases sitting between them. CDR1 and CDR2 (germline): ENHRY, SYGVKD. This CDR3 has 13 residues. CDR3 protein: CAISPILGTEAFF. In DNA, the CDR3 is TGTGCCATCAGCCCTATCTTGGGTACTGAAGCTTTCTTT.

The genes are TRBV10-1 and TRBJ2-7; tentative D call: TRBD2 (5 bases). V dropped 3 bases and J dropped 3 bases, with 15 bases sitting between them. CDR1 and CDR2 from the germline V gene are WNHNN and SYGVQD (reference sequence). The CDR3 has 15 residues. The CDR3 protein is CASSERAVPNYEQYF. CDR3 DNA: TGCGCCAGCAGTGAACGAGCGGTCCCCAACTACGAGCAGTACTTC.